This entry describes one T cell receptor (beta chain). V dropped 7 bases and J dropped 6; count of bases not matched to a gene: 9. The CDR3 contains 14 residues. Germline V gives CDR1 SGHAT, CDR2 FQNNGV. The data belong to a study of blood T cell repertoires in COVID-19. The method was immunoSEQ multiplex PCR; TCRdb's version includes in-frame clones alone and lacks a portion of them. The data show about 190,000 clones, with around nine tenths seen just once and approximately 0.5% held by the top ten. The V and J genes are TRBV11-2 and TRBJ2-1; 7 bases match TRBD1. Sample: peripheral blood. The TCR was taken from a man aged 50 to 60 with acute or convalescent COVID-19. The CDR3 DNA reads TGTGCCAGCACCAATACAGGGGCGGGCAATGAGCAGTTCTTC. Protein product: CASTNTGAGNEQFF.